The 10 T cell receptor beta chains in this list originate from one sample, sequenced in a study of cytomegalovirus exposure and HLA in healthy donors. In the PCR, 60 Vbeta and 13 Jbeta primers were used. Profiled with immunoSEQ multiplex PCR; TCRdb holds only in-frame clones, not every one. This sample has about 140,000 clones, with roughly 80% found just once. The sample taken for sequencing was PBMCs. These receptor sequences come from a female donor in good health and CMV-seronegative.

V gene TRBV14 combines with J gene TRBJ1-1; D is undetermined. The germline V gene has CDR1 SGHDN and CDR2 FVKESK. Between the trimmed V and J ends, which lost 4 bases and 3 bases, there was a span of 18 bases. The CDR3 loop spans 16 amino acids. CDR3 sequence (DNA): TGTGCCAGCAGCCCCGCACTCCCCCCTTATGACACTGAAGCTTTCTTT. Amino acids: CASSPALPPYDTEAFF.

This clone was recorded once. This chain connects TRBV27 to TRBJ2-7; D is undetermined. The CDR3 loop spans 11 amino acids. The V and J ends lost 5 bases and 2 bases respectively, with 4 bases between them. In germline, CDR1 is MNHEY, CDR2 SMNVEV (reference sequence). This CDR3 reads CASSAAYEQYF. The CDR3, as DNA: TGTGCCAGCAGTGCAGCCTACGAGCAGTACTTC.

About this clone itself: Compared with germline, one end of the junction differs, possibly owing to a read error. The rearrangement links TRBV11-2 to TRBJ2-5, with TRBD2 as a possible D gene (5 bases). The CDR3 length is 11 residues. In germline, CDR1 is SGHAT, CDR2 FQNNGV. CDR3 amino acids: CASSLDGNINF. DNA for the CDR3: TGTGCCAGCAGCTTAGACGGGAACATAAACTTC.

The V call is TRBV6-4, the J call TRBJ2-5; 9 bases map to TRBD1. The J call is uncertain, as TRBJ2-7 better fits the DNA end. This CDR3 has 15 amino acids. Germline V gene data show CDR1 as MRHNA and CDR2 as SNTAGT. CDR3 sequence: CASSVGTGGSYEQYF. In DNA, the CDR3 is TGTGCCAGCAGTGTAGGCACAGGGGGCTCATACGAGCAGTACTTC.

The rearrangement uses TRBV5-4 and TRBJ2-5, with D tentatively TRBD2 (5 bases). Trimming stripped 1 base from V and 2 bases from J, with 12 bases between. This CDR3 is built from 15 residues. CDR1 and CDR2 from the germline V gene are SGHNT and YYREEE (reference sequence). The CDR3 spells CASSLRTRDQETQYF. CDR3 DNA sequence: TGTGCCAGCAGCTTGAGGACGAGGGATCAAGAGACCCAGTACTTC. Full variable domain (rest looked up from reference TRBV5-4 and TRBJ2-5): ETGVTQSPTHLIKTRGQQVTLRCSSQSGHNTVSWYQQALGQGPQFIFQYYREEENGRGNFPPRFSGLQFPNYSSELNVNALELDDSALYLCASSLRTRDQETQYFGPGTRLLVL.

The rearrangement links TRBV18 to TRBJ2-5; 11 bases match TRBD2. V lost 3 bases and J lost 5; bases outside the gene matches: 17. Germline V gene sequence: CDR1 KGHSH, CDR2 LQKENI. CDR3 length equals 19 residues. The DNA of the CDR3 is TGTGCCAGCTCACCGAGGCCGGGACTAGCGGCCTTACCGGGGGAGACCCAGTACTTC. This sequence encodes CASSPRPGLAALPGETQYF. Looking up the rest from reference TRBV18 and TRBJ2-5 gives the full variable domain: NAGVMQNPRHLVRRRGQEARLRCSPMKGHSHVYWYRQLPEEGLKFMVYLQKENIIDESGMPKERFSAEFPKEGPSILRIQQVVRGDSAAYFCASSPRPGLAALPGETQYFGPGTRLLVL.

This clone was seen only once. The chain recombines TRBV9 with TRBJ2-2, with D possibly being TRBD2 (5 bases). The germline V gene has CDR1 SGDLS and CDR2 YYNGEE. The CDR3 loop spans 16 amino acids. V lost 0 bases and J lost 8, with 17 bases in between. The DNA of the CDR3 is TGTGCCAGCAGCGTAGTGGTGCTAGCTTCAAAAGGGGAGCTGTTTTTT. It is translated as CASSVVVLASKGELFF.

This chain links TRBV7-2 with TRBJ2-1; 8 positions agree with TRBD2. CDR3 length equals 16 residues. The germline CDR1 and CDR2 sequences are SGHTA and FQGNSA. After removal of 6 bases from V and 3 bases from J, the junction contained 10 bases not matched to a gene. The CDR3 DNA sequence: TGTGCCAGCAGAGGTCCGAGCGGGGGCGACTACAATGAGCAGTTCTTC. Translating it yields CASRGPSGGDYNEQFF.

The chain is built from TRBV6-5 and TRBJ2-1; 8 bases agree with TRBD2. The V gene end was trimmed by 2 bases and the J gene end by 9 bases; junction bases not matched to a gene: 6. Looked up from germline, CDR1 is MNHEY and CDR2 is SVGAGI. The CDR3 has 14 residues. CDR3 nucleotide sequence: TGTGCCAGCAGTTACGGGGGACTAGTGGGTGAGCAGTTCTTC. This encodes CASSYGGLVGEQFF.

As for this clone: One end of the junction varies from germline; a read error may be responsible. The V and J genes are TRBV28 and TRBJ1-6; TRBD1 is a possible D gene (5 bases). Germline values: CDR1 MDHEN, CDR2 SYDVKM. This CDR3 region has 10 residues. The DNA of the CDR3 is TGTGCCAGCAGTCGGACAACTTGGTGCTTT. Translation gives CASSRTTWCF.